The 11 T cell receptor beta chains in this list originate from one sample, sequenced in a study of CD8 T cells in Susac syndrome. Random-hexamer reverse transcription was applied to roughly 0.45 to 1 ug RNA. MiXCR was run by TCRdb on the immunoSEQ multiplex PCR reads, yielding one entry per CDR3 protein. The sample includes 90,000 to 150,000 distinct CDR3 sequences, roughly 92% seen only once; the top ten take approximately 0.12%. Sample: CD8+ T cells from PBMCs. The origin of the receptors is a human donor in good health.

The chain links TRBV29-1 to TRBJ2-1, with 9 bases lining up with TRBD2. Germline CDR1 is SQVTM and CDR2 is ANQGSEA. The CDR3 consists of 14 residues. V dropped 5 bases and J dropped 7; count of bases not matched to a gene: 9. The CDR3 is CSVRASGMGNEQFF. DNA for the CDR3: TGCAGCGTTCGGGCTAGCGGGATGGGGAATGAGCAGTTCTTC.

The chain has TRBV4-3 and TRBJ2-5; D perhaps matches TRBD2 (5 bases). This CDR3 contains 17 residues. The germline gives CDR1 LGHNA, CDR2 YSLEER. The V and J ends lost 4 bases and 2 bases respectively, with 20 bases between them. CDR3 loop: CASSLNLGSGGQETQYF. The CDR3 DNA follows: TGCGCCAGCAGCCTTAACCTGGGGAGCGGTGGACAAGAGACCCAGTACTTC.

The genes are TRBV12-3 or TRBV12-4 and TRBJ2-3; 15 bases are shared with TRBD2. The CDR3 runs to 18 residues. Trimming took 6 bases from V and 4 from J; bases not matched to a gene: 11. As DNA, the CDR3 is TGTGCCAGCAGAAGGACTAGCGGGAGGGCCTACGGACCAGATACGCAGTATTTT. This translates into CASRRTSGRAYGPDTQYF.

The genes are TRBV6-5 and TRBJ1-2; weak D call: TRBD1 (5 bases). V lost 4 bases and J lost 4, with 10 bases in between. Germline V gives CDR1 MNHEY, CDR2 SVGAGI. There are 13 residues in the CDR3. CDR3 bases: TGTGCCAGCAGTTCCAGGGACCTCTATGGCTACACCTTC. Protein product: CASSSRDLYGYTF.

CDR3 in amino acids: CASSAEKGRNTEAFF. The CDR3 nucleotides read TGTGCCAGCAGCGCAGAGAAGGGAAGGAACACTGAAGCTTTCTTT. The chain couples TRBV9 to TRBJ1-1; D unresolved. CDR3 length equals 15 residues. From germline, CDR1 is SGDLS and CDR2 YYNGEE. V was shortened by 3 bases and J by 1 base, with 13 bases between the two germline ends.

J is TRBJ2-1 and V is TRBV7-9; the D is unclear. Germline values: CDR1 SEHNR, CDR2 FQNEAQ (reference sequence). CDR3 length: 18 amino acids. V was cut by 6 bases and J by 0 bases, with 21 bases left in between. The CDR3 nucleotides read TGTGCCAGCAGGAAAATAATCGTCGGGCACTTCTCCTACAATGAGCAGTTCTTC. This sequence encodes CASRKIIVGHFSYNEQFF.

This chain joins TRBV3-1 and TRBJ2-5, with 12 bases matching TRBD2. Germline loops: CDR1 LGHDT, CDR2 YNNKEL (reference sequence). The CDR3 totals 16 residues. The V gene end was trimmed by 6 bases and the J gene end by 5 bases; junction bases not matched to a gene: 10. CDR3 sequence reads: CASSLGLAGSTETQYF. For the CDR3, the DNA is TGTGCCAGCAGTCTTGGACTAGCGGGATCCACGGAGACCCAGTACTTC.

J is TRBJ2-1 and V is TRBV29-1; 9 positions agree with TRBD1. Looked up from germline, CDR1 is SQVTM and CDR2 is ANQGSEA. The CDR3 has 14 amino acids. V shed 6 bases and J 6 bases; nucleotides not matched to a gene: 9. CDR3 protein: CSVARDRASNEQFF. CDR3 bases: TGCAGCGTGGCAAGGGACAGGGCGTCCAATGAGCAGTTCTTC.

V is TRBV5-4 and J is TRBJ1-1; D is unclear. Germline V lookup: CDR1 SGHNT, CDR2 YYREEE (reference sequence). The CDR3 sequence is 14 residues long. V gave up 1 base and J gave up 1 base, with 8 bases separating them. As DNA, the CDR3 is TGTGCCAGCAGCTTGATGCGGGGGAACACTGAAGCTTTCTTT. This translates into CASSLMRGNTEAFF.

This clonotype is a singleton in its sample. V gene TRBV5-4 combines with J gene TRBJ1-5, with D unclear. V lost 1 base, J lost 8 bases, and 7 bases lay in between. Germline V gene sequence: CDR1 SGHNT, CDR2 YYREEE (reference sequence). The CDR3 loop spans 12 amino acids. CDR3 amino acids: CASSLIGEPQHF. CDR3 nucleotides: TGTGCCAGCAGCTTGATAGGTGAGCCCCAGCATTTT.

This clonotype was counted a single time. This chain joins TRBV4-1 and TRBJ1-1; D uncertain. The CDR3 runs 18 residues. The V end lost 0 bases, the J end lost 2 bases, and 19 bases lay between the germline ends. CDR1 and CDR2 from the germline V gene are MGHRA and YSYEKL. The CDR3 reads CASSQDPQSITINTEAFF. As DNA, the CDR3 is TGCGCCAGCAGCCAAGATCCACAATCGATTACCATTAACACTGAAGCTTTCTTT.